A selection of T cell receptor beta chains follows, all from one sample in a study of vaccination and CD4 T cells after COVID-19. TCRdb reanalysed the PCR reads using MiXCR and keeps one entry per CDR3 protein. The sample has just over 20,000 distinct CDR3 sequences, around two thirds seen once; the top ten hold under 30%. No antigen has been identified for these receptors. The sample consisted of CD4+ T cells from blood, cultured in vitro, taken before SARS-CoV-2 vaccination. The receptors were sampled from a human donor who received a COVID-19 vaccine. The CDR3 runs from the conserved cysteine through the conserved F or W. D genes are given only for firm matches. Expanded clones are given a class, and other clones once, few, many or no size at all.

D,V,size,J,DNA,CDR3
TRBD1,TRBV23-1,few,TRBJ1-6,TGCGCCAGCAGTCAATCGGACAGGCTAGATAATTCACCCCTCCACTTT,CASSQSDRLDNSPLHF
.,TRBV24-1,.,TRBJ2-1,TGTGCCTCCTCAGACGCGGTTGAGCAATTCTTC,CASSDAVEQFF
TRBD1,TRBV24-1,.,TRBJ1-5,TGTGCCACCAGTGATCCTCAGGGGGCAGGTCAGCCCCAGCATTTT,CATSDPQGAGQPQHF
.,TRBV30,.,TRBJ1-6,TGTGCGTGGAACGCGGCGTATAATTCACCCCTCCACTTT,CAWNAAYNSPLHF
TRBD1,TRBV30,.,TRBJ2-3,TGTGCCTGGAGAACGGGACAGGGGGCCGGAGATACGCAGTATTTT,CAWRTGQGAGDTQYF
.,TRBV27,few,TRBJ1-2,TGTGCCAGCAGTCAGGGGCCTCTCAACTATGGCTACACCTTC,CASSQGPLNYGYTF
TRBD1,TRBV6-1,few,TRBJ1-1,TGTGCCAGCAAAATCAGGGGGTGGACTGAAGCTTTCTTT,CASKIRGWTEAFF
.,TRBV4-2,.,TRBJ2-5,TGTGCCAGCAGCCAAGGTCTAGCCCTCCAAGAGACCCAGTACTTC,CASSQGLALQETQYF
.,TRBV29-1,once,TRBJ1-2,TGCAGCGTTGCCTACCGGGCAGGGGAGTATGGCTACACCTTC,CSVAYRAGEYGYTF
.,TRBV7-9,.,TRBJ2-2,TGTGCCAGCAGCTTGGGGGGGAACACCGGGGAGCTGTTTTTT,CASSLGGNTGELFF
.,TRBV7-7,.,TRBJ1-2,TGTGCCAGCAGTTCCCAGGGGGGCTACACCTTC,CASSSQGGYTF
.,TRBV30,few,TRBJ1-5,TGTGCCTGGGGTAGAGGGGGCAATCAGCCCCAGCATTTT,CAWGRGGNQPQHF
TRBD2,TRBV2,.,TRBJ2-3,TGTGCCAGCAGCGGGGGGGCCCCACCAGATACGCAGTATTTT,CASSGGAPPDTQYF
TRBD1,TRBV19,.,TRBJ1-1,TGTGCCAGTAGTATAGACAGGGGGAGGACTGAAGCTTTCTTT,CASSIDRGRTEAFF
.,TRBV30,.,TRBJ1-5,TGTGCCTGCGGGGGCAGGTGGTCGTGGAGCAATCAGCCCCAGCATTTT,CACGGRWSWSNQPQHF
TRBD2,TRBV20-1,.,TRBJ2-5,TGCAGTGCTAGACCGGGACTAGCGATGGAGACCCAGTACTTC,CSARPGLAMETQYF
TRBD1,TRBV15,.,TRBJ2-7,TGTGCCACCAGCAGAGATTATGGACAGGGGGCGAGAGAGCAGTACTTC,CATSRDYGQGAREQYF
.,TRBV20-1,.,TRBJ1-2,TGCAGTGCTAAGACCGAGAAAGTAAACTATGGCTACACCTTC,CSAKTEKVNYGYTF
.,TRBV5-6,.,TRBJ2-3,TGTGCCAGCAGCTTCCGGGGATCCCGAACCGGTGATACGCAGTATTTT,CASSFRGSRTGDTQYF
.,TRBV20-1,.,TRBJ1-6,TGCAGTGCTAGAGATGATATTCCCGATTCACCCCTCCACTTT,CSARDDIPDSPLHF
.,TRBV20-1,medium-sized,TRBJ1-1,TGCAGTGCTAGACGGATGAACACTGAAGCTTTCTTT,CSARRMNTEAFF
.,TRBV11-3,.,TRBJ2-7,TGTGCCAGCAGCTTAATGGGGAGGGGGTCCTACGAGCAGTACTTC,CASSLMGRGSYEQYF
.,TRBV7-2,few,TRBJ2-5,TGTGCCAGCAGCAATCGAGGCTTCCAAGAGACCCAGTACTTC,CASSNRGFQETQYF
.,TRBV6-1,few,TRBJ1-5,TGTGCCAGCAGTCCCGTCTTAGATCAGCCCCAGCATTTT,CASSPVLDQPQHF
.,TRBV7-2,.,TRBJ1-4,TGTGCCAGCAGCTTAGGGGCTACAAGCGCAACTAATGAAAAACTGTTTTTT,CASSLGATSATNEKLFF
.,TRBV29-1,.,TRBJ1-2,TGCAGCGTTGGGGGATGGGCAAGGTCCGGGAAGGGCTACACCTTC,CSVGGWARSGKGYTF
.,TRBV11-3,.,TRBJ1-2,TGTGCCAGCAGCTTGACAGAGGAAGGCTACACCTTC,CASSLTEEGYTF
.,TRBV28,.,TRBJ1-3,TGTGCCAGCAGTTTTTGGGGAACAGGCCCCTCTGGAAACACCATATATTTT,CASSFWGTGPSGNTIYF
TRBD1,TRBV6-1,.,TRBJ2-2,TGTGCCAGCAGCCCTGGACAGGGGTACGGGGAGCTGTTTTTT,CASSPGQGYGELFF
TRBD2,TRBV12-5,.,TRBJ2-3,TGTGCTAGTGGTTTGGGGCAACTAGCGGGGGGGCTGGATACGCAGTATTTT,CASGLGQLAGGLDTQYF
.,TRBV18,.,TRBJ2-7,TGTGCCAGCTCACCCGAGGACTCTCAGGGGTCCTACGAGCAGTACTTC,CASSPEDSQGSYEQYF
.,TRBV7-2,.,TRBJ2-5,TGTGCCAGCAGCTTAGGGGACTTCACTACAGAGACCCAGTACTTC,CASSLGDFTTETQYF
.,TRBV27,.,TRBJ2-3,TGTGCCAGCAGTTTAAGTAAGGGGGGCACAGATACGCAGTATTTT,CASSLSKGGTDTQYF
.,TRBV20-1,.,TRBJ1-5,TGCAGTGGGGTCCGGACGGCGGAGAAAAATCAGCCCCAGCATTTT,CSGVRTAEKNQPQHF
.,TRBV2,.,TRBJ2-7,TGTGCCAGCCAGCCGAACCGGGCCTCCTACGAGCAGTACTTC,CASQPNRASYEQYF
.,TRBV2,.,TRBJ1-1,TGTGCCAGCCGCGGGATAGGACGGATGAACACTGAAGCTTTCTTT,CASRGIGRMNTEAFF
.,TRBV7-2,.,TRBJ2-5,TGTGCCAGCAGCTTAGAGCGTGGAGAGACCCAGTACTTC,CASSLERGETQYF
.,TRBV30,.,TRBJ1-1,TGTGCCTGGAGTGTACGGGGAAACACTGACGCTTTCTTT,CAWSVRGNTDAFF
TRBD2,TRBV29-1,.,TRBJ2-3,TGCAGCGTTGGAGCTTCTAGCGGGGGCCCAGATACGCAGTATTTT,CSVGASSGGPDTQYF
TRBD1,TRBV18,few,TRBJ1-5,TGTGCCAGCTCACCGGGGGGACAGGGACTCAATCAGCCCCAGCATTTT,CASSPGGQGLNQPQHF